The sequence of this T cell receptor beta chain was determined in a study of blood T cell repertoires in COVID-19. For the study at large: Sources were T cells, B-cell-depleted T cells, or PBMCs; the material itself was cDNA or gDNA.

Germline V gives CDR1 MNHEY, CDR2 SMNVEV (reference sequence). Trimming removed 5 bases from V and 3 bases from J, with 17 bases in between. CDR3 size: 15 residues. Libraries were prepared by immunoSEQ multiplex PCR; TCRdb keeps only in-frame clonotypes and omits some of them. The sample includes some 110,000 clones, 90% to 95% seen only once; the top ten take roughly 5.6%. The receptor's source is a human donor in a cohort sampled during active COVID-19. The rearrangement joins TRBV27 to TRBJ2-7, with a weak D call TRBD2 (6 bases). The sequenced sample was peripheral blood. Written as DNA, the CDR3 is TGTGCCAGCAGTCCTCCGGGACTGTCGATCTACGAGCAGTACTTC. Its translation: CASSPPGLSIYEQYF.